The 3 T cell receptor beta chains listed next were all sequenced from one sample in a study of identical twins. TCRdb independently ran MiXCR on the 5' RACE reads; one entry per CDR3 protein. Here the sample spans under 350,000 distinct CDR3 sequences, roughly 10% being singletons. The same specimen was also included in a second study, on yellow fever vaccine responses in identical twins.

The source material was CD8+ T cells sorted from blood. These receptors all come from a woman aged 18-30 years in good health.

The CDR3 loop is CASSFVGQSNEQFF. CDR3 DNA sequence: TGTGCCAGCAGCTTCGTCGGACAGTCCAATGAGCAGTTCTTC. The chain couples TRBV5-6 to TRBJ2-1, with D possibly being TRBD1 (6 bases). V lost 2 bases, J lost 6 bases, and 12 bases lay in between. Germline V gene data show CDR1 as SGHDT and CDR2 as YYEEEE. The CDR3 is 14 residues long.

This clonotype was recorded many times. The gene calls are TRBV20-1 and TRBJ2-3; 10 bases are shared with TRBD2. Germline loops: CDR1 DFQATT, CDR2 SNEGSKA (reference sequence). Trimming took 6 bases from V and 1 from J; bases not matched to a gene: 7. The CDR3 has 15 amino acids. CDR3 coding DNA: TGCAGTGCGCTATCTACTAGCGGGGGCACAGATACGCAGTATTTT. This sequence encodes CSALSTSGGTDTQYF.

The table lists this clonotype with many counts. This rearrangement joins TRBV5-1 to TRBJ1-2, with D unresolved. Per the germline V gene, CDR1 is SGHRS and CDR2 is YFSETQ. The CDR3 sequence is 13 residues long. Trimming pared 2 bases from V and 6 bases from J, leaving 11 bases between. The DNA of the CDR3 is TGCGCCAGCAGCTTCGGACTCCCGGATGGCTACACCTTC. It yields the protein CASSFGLPDGYTF.